A selection of T cell receptor beta chains follows, all from one sample in a study of T cell responses to AZD1222 COVID-19 vaccine. The repertoire was sequenced with immunoSEQ multiplex PCR; TCRdb's copy has only in-frame clones and lacks some. The table shows about 180,000 clones, with roughly nine tenths occurring only once. The sample here was peripheral blood, taken on day 0 of AZD1222 vaccination. All receptors come from an adult in good health. The CDR3 runs from the conserved cysteine through the conserved F or W. D genes are given only for firm matches. Size tells how often a clone was seen (once, few, many) or the class of an expanded clone, and some rows leave it out.

d_call: TRBD2
clone_size: .
v_call: TRBV19
j_call: TRBJ2-2
cdr3_nt: TGTGCCAGTAGTCTGGGACTAGCGGTGAACACCGGGGAGCTGTTTTTT
cdr3_aa: CASSLGLAVNTGELFF

d_call: TRBD1
clone_size: .
v_call: TRBV19
j_call: TRBJ2-7
cdr3_nt: TGTGCCAGTAGTACTACAGGGGACTACGAGCAGTACTTC
cdr3_aa: CASSTTGDYEQYF

d_call: .
clone_size: .
v_call: TRBV11-3
j_call: TRBJ2-3
cdr3_nt: TGTGCCAGCAGCTTAGAGGCGGGCCGCACAGATACGCAGTATTTT
cdr3_aa: CASSLEAGRTDTQYF

d_call: .
clone_size: few
v_call: TRBV12-3/TRBV12-4
j_call: TRBJ1-2
cdr3_nt: TGTGCCAGCAGTTTGGGGGGGCCCTGGGGCTACACCTTC
cdr3_aa: CASSLGGPWGYTF

d_call: .
clone_size: .
v_call: TRBV23-1
j_call: TRBJ1-3
cdr3_nt: TGCGCCAGCGCGGCGAGGGGTACGAACACCATATATTTT
cdr3_aa: CASAARGTNTIYF

d_call: .
clone_size: .
v_call: TRBV6-2/TRBV6-3
j_call: TRBJ1-5
cdr3_nt: TGTGCCAGCAGTCAATTCTTTAGCAATCAGCCCCAGCATTTT
cdr3_aa: CASSQFFSNQPQHF

d_call: .
clone_size: .
v_call: TRBV19
j_call: TRBJ1-2
cdr3_nt: TGTGCCAGTAGTATAGATCGATGGACAGCAACTCCGAGGGGCTACACCTTC
cdr3_aa: CASSIDRWTATPRGYTF

d_call: TRBD1
clone_size: .
v_call: TRBV6-6
j_call: TRBJ1-1
cdr3_nt: TGTGCCAGCAGTTACCCACTGGACAGGGCTGAAGCTTTCTTT
cdr3_aa: CASSYPLDRAEAFF

d_call: TRBD1
clone_size: .
v_call: TRBV28
j_call: TRBJ1-2
cdr3_nt: TGTGCCAGCAGTTTTCTGGACAGGGCGGCTGGCTACACCTTC
cdr3_aa: CASSFLDRAAGYTF

d_call: .
clone_size: .
v_call: TRBV6-5
j_call: TRBJ1-5
cdr3_nt: TGTGCCAGCAATTCGGGGTATAGCAATCAGCCCCAGCATTTT
cdr3_aa: CASNSGYSNQPQHF

d_call: .
clone_size: .
v_call: TRBV5-6
j_call: TRBJ2-1
cdr3_nt: TGTGCCAGCAGCTTGCAGGGCCACAATGAGCAGTTCTTC
cdr3_aa: CASSLQGHNEQFF

d_call: .
clone_size: .
v_call: TRBV7-2
j_call: TRBJ2-5
cdr3_nt: TGTGCCAGCAGCTTGGCCTGGACGAGGGAGACCCAGTACTTC
cdr3_aa: CASSLAWTRETQYF

d_call: TRBD2
clone_size: .
v_call: TRBV2
j_call: TRBJ2-2
cdr3_nt: TGTGCCAGCAGTGAAGGGGAGCGGGAGGGCCACGGGGAGCTGTTTTTT
cdr3_aa: CASSEGEREGHGELFF

d_call: .
clone_size: .
v_call: TRBV19
j_call: TRBJ1-1
cdr3_nt: TGTGCCTCGCTTGGGCACTTAAGTACTGAAGCTTTCTTT
cdr3_aa: CASLGHLSTEAFF

d_call: TRBD2
clone_size: once
v_call: TRBV7-9
j_call: TRBJ2-1
cdr3_nt: TGTGCCAGCAGCGTCAACGGGCTAGCGGGAGGGCCCGATGAGCAGTTCTTC
cdr3_aa: CASSVNGLAGGPDEQFF

d_call: .
clone_size: .
v_call: TRBV30
j_call: TRBJ1-5
cdr3_nt: TGTGCCTGGAGTGGGCAGGGGAATCAGCCCCAGCATTTT
cdr3_aa: CAWSGQGNQPQHF

d_call: TRBD2
clone_size: .
v_call: TRBV11-3
j_call: TRBJ2-7
cdr3_nt: TGTGCCAGCAGCTTGCAGACTAGCGGGAGCTCCTACGAGCAGTACTTC
cdr3_aa: CASSLQTSGSSYEQYF

d_call: .
clone_size: .
v_call: TRBV27
j_call: TRBJ1-2
cdr3_nt: TGTGCCAGCAGTTTGAGCAGGGGCTATGGCTACACCTTC
cdr3_aa: CASSLSRGYGYTF

d_call: TRBD1
clone_size: once
v_call: TRBV10-1
j_call: TRBJ2-1
cdr3_nt: TGCGCCAGCAGTGGGACGGACAGGGGGAATGAGCAGTTCTTC
cdr3_aa: CASSGTDRGNEQFF